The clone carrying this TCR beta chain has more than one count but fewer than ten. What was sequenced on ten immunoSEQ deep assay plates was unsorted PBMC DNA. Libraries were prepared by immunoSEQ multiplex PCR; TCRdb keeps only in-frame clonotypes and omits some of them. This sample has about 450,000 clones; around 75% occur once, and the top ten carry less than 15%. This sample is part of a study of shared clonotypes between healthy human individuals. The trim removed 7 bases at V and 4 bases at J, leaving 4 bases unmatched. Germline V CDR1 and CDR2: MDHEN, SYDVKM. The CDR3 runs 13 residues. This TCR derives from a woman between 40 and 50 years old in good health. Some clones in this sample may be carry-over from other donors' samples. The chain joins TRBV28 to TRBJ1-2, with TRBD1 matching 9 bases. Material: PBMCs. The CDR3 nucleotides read TGTGCCAGCACTAGGACAGGGGCCTATGGCTACACCTTC. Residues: CASTRTGAYGYTF.